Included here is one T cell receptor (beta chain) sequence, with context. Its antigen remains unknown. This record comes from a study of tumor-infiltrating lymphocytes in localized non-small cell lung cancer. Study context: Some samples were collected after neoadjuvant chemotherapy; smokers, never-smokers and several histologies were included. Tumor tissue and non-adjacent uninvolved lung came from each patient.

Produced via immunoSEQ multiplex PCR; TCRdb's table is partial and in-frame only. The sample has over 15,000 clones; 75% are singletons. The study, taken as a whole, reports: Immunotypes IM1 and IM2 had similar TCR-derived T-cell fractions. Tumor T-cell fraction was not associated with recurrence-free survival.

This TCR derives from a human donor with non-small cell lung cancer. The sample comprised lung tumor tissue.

DNA for the CDR3: TGTGCCAGCAAAATTCAAGACAGTAACTATGGCTACACCTTC. Translating it yields CASKIQDSNYGYTF. The V call is TRBV28, the J call TRBJ1-2; D perhaps matches TRBD1 (5 bases). The CDR3 has 14 amino acids. V gave up 7 bases and J gave up 1 base, with 13 bases separating them. Looked up from germline, CDR1 is MDHEN and CDR2 is SYDVKM.